This T cell receptor beta chain comes out of a study of shared clonotypes between healthy human individuals. For the study at large: Donor ages ranged 18 to 49 years: a couple of women, a few men. The study's findings and limits: Clonotypes shared by all four donors outscored non-shared clonotypes in generation probability.

CD45RA-negative memory and CD45RA+ naive subsets were split from the CD4+ cells. An assay was performed, and its level was deep. Repertoires were generated with immunoSEQ multiplex PCR, while TCRdb's copy carries only in-frame clones and drops some. The data contain 2 million to 3 million clones, more than 85% of them singletons. Comment on this clone: Its antigen is not identified.

V was shortened by 5 bases and J by 4 bases, with 18 bases between the two germline ends. CDR1 is MDHEN, CDR2 SYDVKM, per germline. The CDR3 consists of 17 residues. Sequenced: naive CD4+ T cells from PBMCs. As for subset: CD45RA+ positively selected. The genes are TRBV28 and TRBJ2-6; weak D call: TRBD2 (7 bases). The sequence was collected from a man younger than 30 in good health. Some clones in this sample may be carry-over from other donors' samples. As DNA, the CDR3 is TGTGCCAGCAGTCCCGCTCGGGGGGCGAGGGGGGCCAACGTCCTGACTTTC. It translates to CASSPARGARGANVLTF.